This T cell receptor (beta chain) was found in a study of regulatory T cells in long-lasting Graves disease. Overall study findings and caveats: Only peripheral blood was studied, not thyroid tissue. With a few thousand shared public clonotypes, persistent patients exceeded new patients, who shared around 970.

Regarding time point: persistent/refractory GD, antithyroid drugs over 5 years with positive TRAb. Making the TCR library involved RNA that had been extracted from PBMCs. One endocrinology department in Xi'an, China, was where patients came from. Investigators prepared the TCR beta libraries by applying iRepertoire HTBI primers and Arm-PCR of CDR3 regions. Original methodology: Analysis of the samples identified roughly 62 TRBV and roughly 15 TRBJ segments. TCRdb passed the multiplex PCR reads through MiXCR, listing each CDR3 protein once. None of the V and J calls come from the authors' own analysis; TCRdb made them. Of a few hundred thousand distinct CDR3 sequences in the sample, 23% were seen once. Notes on this clonotype: Its antigen is as yet unknown.

This CDR3 comprises 15 residues. Germline V lookup: CDR1 SGHTA, CDR2 FQGTGA. Trimming removed 1 base from V and 1 base from J, with 10 bases in between. The sequence was obtained from a female donor with Graves disease. This sequence joins TRBV7-3 and TRBJ1-1; D is unclear. Sample: peripheral blood mononuclear cells (PBMCs), taken when the disease was refractory, from a patient treated with antithyroid drugs. CDR3: CASSLIRQENTEAFF. The CDR3 DNA reads TGTGCCAGCAGCTTAATTCGGCAGGAGAACACTGAAGCTTTCTTT. Using reference TRBV7-3 and TRBJ1-1 for the parts outside the CDR3, the full variable domain is GAGVSQTPSNKVTEKGKYVELRCDPISGHTALYWYRQSLGQGPEFLIYFQGTGAADDSGLPNDRFFAVRPEGSVSTLKIQRTERGDSAVYLCASSLIRQENTEAFFGQGTRLTVV.